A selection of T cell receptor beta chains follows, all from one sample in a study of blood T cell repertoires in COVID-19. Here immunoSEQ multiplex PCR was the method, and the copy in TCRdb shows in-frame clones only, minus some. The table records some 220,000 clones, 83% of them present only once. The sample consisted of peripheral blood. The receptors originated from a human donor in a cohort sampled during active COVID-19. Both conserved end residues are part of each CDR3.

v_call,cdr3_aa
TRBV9,CASTSAGGSDTEAFF
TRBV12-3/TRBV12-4,CASSISGSPLHF
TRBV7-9,CASSSNWPESGTGELFF
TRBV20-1,CSASPSGGYEQYF
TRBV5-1,CASSLLPGQGENYGYTF
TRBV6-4,CASRGTLTEAFF
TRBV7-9,CASSRTGRGVANYGYTF
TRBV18,CASSSYGRRAGDEQFF
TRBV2,CASSESGRASGELFF
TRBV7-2,CASSLGRSGANVLTF
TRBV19,CASMGGKYQETQYF
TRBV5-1,CASSFTGTSGPTDTQYF
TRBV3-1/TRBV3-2,CASTPGTGIEKLFF
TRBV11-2,CASSLQGRTEAFF
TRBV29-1,CSVGTGSHEQYF
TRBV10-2,CASRKDGRGVNEQFF
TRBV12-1,CASSFNLRRQAAPNYGYTF